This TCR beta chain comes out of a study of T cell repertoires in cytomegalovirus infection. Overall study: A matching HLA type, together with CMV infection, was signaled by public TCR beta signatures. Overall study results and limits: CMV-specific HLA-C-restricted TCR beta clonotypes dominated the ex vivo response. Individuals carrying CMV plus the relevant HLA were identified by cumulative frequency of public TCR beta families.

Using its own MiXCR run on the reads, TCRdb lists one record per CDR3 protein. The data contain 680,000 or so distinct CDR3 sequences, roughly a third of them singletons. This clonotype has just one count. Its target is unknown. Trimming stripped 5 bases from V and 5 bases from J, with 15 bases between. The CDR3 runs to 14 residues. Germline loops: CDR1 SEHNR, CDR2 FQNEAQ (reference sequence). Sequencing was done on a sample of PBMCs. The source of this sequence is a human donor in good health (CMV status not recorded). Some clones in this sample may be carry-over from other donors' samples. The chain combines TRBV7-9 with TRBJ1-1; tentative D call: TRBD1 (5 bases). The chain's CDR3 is CASSPMGGGTEAFF. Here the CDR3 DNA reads TGTGCCAGCAGCCCCATGGGGGGTGGGACTGAAGCTTTCTTT.